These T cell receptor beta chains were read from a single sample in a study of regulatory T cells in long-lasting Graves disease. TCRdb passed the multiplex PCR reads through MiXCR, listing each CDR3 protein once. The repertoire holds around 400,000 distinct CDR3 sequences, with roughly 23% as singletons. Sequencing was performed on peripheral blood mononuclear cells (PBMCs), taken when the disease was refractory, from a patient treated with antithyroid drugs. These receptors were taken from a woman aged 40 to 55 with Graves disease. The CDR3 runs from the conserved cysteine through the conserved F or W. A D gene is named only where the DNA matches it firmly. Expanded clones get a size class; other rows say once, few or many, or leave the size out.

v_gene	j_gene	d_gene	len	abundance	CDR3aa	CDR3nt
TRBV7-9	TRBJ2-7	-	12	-	CASSLGESEQYF	TGTGCCAGCAGCTTGGGCGAAAGCGAGCAGTACTTC
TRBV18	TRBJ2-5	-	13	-	CASSPPELETQYF	TGTGCCAGCTCACCACCGGAATTAGAGACCCAGTACTTC
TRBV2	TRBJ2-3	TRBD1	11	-	CANGQVDTQYF	TGTGCCAACGGACAGGTGGATACGCAGTATTTT
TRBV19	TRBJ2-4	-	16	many	CASSRVEAEAKNIQYF	TGTGCCAGTAGTAGGGTGGAGGCAGAAGCCAAAAACATTCAGTACTTC
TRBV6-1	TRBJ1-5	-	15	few	CASSPGQGTNQPQHF	TGTGCCAGCAGCCCAGGTCAGGGTACTAATCAGCCCCAGCATTTT
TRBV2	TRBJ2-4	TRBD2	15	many	CASRVAGVAKNIQYF	TGTGCCAGCAGAGTAGCGGGAGTGGCCAAAAACATTCAGTACTTC
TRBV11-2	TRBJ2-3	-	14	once	CASSLTGTGDTQYF	TGTGCCAGCAGCTTAACAGGGACGGGAGATACGCAGTATTTT
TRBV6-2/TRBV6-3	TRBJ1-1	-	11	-	CASTKDTEAFF	TGTGCCAGCACAAAGGACACTGAAGCTTTCTTT
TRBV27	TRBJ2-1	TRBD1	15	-	CASSPGQKSYNEQFF	TGTGCCAGCAGTCCGGGACAGAAGTCCTACAATGAGCAGTTCTTC
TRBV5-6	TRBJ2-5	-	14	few	CASSLPVGGETQYF	TGTGCCAGCAGCTTGCCGGTGGGGGGCGAGACCCAGTACTTC
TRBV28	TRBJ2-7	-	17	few	CASSLTPWQAGTYEQYF	TGTGCCAGCAGTTTGACCCCCTGGCAGGCCGGAACCTACGAGCAGTACTTC
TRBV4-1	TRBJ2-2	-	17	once	CASSQNRDLANTGELFF	TGCGCCAGCAGCCAGAACCGGGACCTTGCGAACACCGGGGAGCTGTTTTTT
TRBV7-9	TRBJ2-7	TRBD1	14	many	CASSSRQGVYEQYF	TGTGCCAGCAGCTCACGACAGGGGGTGTACGAGCAGTACTTC
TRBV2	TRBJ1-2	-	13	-	CASSEFLYLQGFF	TGTGCCAGCAGTGAGTTCTTGTATTTGCAGGGTTTCTTC
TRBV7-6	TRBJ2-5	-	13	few	CASRDRSFGTQYF	TGTGCCAGCAGGGACCGATCATTTGGGACCCAGTACTTC
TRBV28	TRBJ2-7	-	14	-	CAIIGGGATYEQYF	TGTGCCATTATAGGGGGAGGGGCCACCTACGAGCAGTACTTC
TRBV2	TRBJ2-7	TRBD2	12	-	CASRRTSPEQYF	TGTGCCAGCAGGAGGACTAGTCCCGAGCAGTACTTC
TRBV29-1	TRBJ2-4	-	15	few	CSVEDRAKAKNIQYF	TGCAGCGTTGAAGATAGAGCGAAAGCCAAAAACATTCAGTACTTC
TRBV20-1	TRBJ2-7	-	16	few	CSARGGTGGFSGEQYF	TGCAGTGCTAGAGGTGGGACCGGGGGTTTCTCCGGGGAGCAGTACTTC
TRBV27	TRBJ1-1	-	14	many	CASTTTRLNTEAFF	TGTGCCAGCACCACCACTAGGTTGAACACTGAAGCTTTCTTT
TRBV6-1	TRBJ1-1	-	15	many	CASSETGLPFTEAFF	TGTGCCAGCAGTGAGACCGGGCTCCCATTCACTGAAGCTTTCTTT
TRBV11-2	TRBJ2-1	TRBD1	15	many	CASSLGDRTRNEQFF	TGTGCCAGCAGCTTGGGGGACAGGACTCGGAATGAGCAGTTCTTC
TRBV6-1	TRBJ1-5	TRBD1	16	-	CASSRTGKGNNQPQHF	TGTGCCAGCAGCCGGACAGGGAAGGGGAACAATCAGCCCCAGCATTTT
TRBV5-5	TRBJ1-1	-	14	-	CASSPTGINTEAFF	TGTGCCAGCAGCCCCACAGGGATCAACACTGAAGCTTTCTTT
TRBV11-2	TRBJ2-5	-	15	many	CASSIRIVLQETQYF	TGTGCCAGCAGCATCCGAATAGTACTACAAGAGACCCAGTACTTC
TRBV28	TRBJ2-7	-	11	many	CASSLDYEQYF	TGTGCCAGCAGCTTAGACTACGAGCAGTACTTC
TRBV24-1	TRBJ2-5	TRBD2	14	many	CATSNGAGDETQYF	TGTGCCACCAGTAATGGAGCGGGAGACGAGACCCAGTACTTC
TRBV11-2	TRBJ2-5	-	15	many	CASSRGPQRQETQYF	TGTGCCAGCAGCCGGGGACCTCAGCGACAAGAGACCCAGTACTTC
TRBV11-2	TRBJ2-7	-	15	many	CASKLIRVEPHEQYF	TGTGCCAGCAAGTTGATCCGCGTCGAGCCCCACGAGCAGTACTTC
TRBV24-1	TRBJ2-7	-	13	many	CATRDSRFYEQYF	TGTGCCACCAGGGACAGCCGCTTCTACGAGCAGTACTTC
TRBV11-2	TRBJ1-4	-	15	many	CASSLGWATNEKLFF	TGTGCCAGCAGCTTAGGATGGGCAACTAATGAAAAACTGTTTTTT
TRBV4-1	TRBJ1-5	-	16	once	CASSQVAQGRTQPQHF	TGCGCCAGCAGCCAAGTAGCTCAGGGTAGGACTCAGCCCCAGCATTTT
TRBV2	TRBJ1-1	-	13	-	CASSYRVGTEAFF	TGTGCCAGCAGTTACCGGGTTGGCACTGAAGCTTTCTTT
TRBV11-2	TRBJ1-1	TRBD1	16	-	CASRSYRGALNTEAFF	TGTGCCAGCCGCTCCTACAGGGGGGCGCTGAACACTGAAGCTTTCTTT
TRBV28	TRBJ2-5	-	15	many	CASSLLSGLGETQYF	TGTGCCAGCAGTTTATTGTCAGGGTTAGGAGAGACCCAGTACTTC
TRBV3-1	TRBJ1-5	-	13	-	CASSHQGNQPQHF	TGTGCCAGCAGCCATCAGGGCAATCAGCCCCAGCATTTT
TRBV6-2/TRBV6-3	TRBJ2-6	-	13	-	CATPTSGANVLTF	TGTGCCACTCCCACCTCTGGGGCCAACGTCCTGACTTTC
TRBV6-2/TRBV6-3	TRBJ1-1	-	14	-	CASSYVGTYTEAFF	TGTGCCAGCAGTTACGTCGGCACGTACACTGAAGCTTTCTTT
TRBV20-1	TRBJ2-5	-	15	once	CSARSASEIQETQYF	TGCAGTGCTAGATCGGCTAGCGAGATACAAGAGACCCAGTACTTC
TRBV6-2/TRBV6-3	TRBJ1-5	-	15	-	CASSYLPGGNQPQHF	TGTGCCAGCAGTTATCTCCCGGGAGGCAATCAGCCCCAGCATTTT
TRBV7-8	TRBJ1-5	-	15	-	CASSRFGGFNQPQHF	TGTGCCAGCAGCCGGTTTGGGGGTTTCAATCAGCCCCAGCATTTT
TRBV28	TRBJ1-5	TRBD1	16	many	CASSPRQGGGNQPQHF	TGTGCCAGCAGTCCCAGACAGGGAGGGGGCAATCAGCCCCAGCATTTT